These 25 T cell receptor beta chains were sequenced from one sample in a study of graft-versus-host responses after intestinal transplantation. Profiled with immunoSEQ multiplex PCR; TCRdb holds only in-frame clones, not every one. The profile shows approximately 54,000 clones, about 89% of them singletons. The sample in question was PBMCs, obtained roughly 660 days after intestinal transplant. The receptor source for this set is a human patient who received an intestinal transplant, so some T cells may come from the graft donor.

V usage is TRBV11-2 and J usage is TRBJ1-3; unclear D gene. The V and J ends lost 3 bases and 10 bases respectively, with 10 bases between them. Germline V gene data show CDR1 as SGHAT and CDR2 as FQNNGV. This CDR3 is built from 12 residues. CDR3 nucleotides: TGTGCCAGCAGCTTCCGGGGAAGTACCATATATTTT. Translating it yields CASSFRGSTIYF.

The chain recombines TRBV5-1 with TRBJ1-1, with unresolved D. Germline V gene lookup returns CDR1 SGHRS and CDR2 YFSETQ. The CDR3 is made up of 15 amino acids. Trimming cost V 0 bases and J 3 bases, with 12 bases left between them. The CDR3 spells CASSLGGKSDTEAFF. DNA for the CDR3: TGCGCCAGCAGCTTGGGAGGAAAATCGGACACTGAAGCTTTCTTT.

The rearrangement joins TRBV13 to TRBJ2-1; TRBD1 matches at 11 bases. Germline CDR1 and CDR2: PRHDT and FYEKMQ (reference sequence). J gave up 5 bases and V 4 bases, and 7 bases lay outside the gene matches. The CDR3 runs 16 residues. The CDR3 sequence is CASSSQGQGVHNEQFF. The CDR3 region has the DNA TGTGCCAGCAGCTCCCAGGGACAGGGGGTTCACAATGAGCAGTTCTTC.

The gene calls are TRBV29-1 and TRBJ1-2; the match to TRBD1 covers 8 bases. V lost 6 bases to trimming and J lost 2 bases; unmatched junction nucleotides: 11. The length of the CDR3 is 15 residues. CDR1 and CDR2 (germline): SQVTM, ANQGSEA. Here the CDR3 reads CSVWTGPTGNYGYTF. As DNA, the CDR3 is TGCAGCGTGTGGACAGGGCCCACGGGGAACTATGGCTACACCTTC.

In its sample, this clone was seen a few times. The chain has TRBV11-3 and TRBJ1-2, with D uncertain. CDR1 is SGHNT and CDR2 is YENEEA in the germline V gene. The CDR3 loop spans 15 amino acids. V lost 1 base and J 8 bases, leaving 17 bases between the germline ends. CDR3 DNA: TGTGCCAGCAGCTTAGTTCCTGGGGATGACCGAGGCTACACCTTC. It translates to CASSLVPGDDRGYTF.

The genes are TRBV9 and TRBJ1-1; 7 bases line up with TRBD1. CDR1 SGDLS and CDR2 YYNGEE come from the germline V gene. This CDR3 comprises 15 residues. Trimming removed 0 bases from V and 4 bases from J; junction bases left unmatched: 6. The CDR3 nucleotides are TGTGCCAGCAGCGTAGCAGGAGGGGGCGGCACTGAAGCTTTCTTT. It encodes CASSVAGGGGTEAFF.

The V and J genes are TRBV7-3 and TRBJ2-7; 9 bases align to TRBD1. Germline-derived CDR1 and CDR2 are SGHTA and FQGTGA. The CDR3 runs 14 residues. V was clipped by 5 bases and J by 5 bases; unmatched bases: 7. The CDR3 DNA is TGTGCCAGCAGCACCCGGGACAGGGTGGACGAGCAGTACTTC. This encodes CASSTRDRVDEQYF. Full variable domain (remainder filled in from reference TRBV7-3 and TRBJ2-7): GAGVSQTPSNKVTEKGKYVELRCDPISGHTALYWYRQSLGQGPEFLIYFQGTGAADDSGLPNDRFFAVRPEGSVSTLKIQRTERGDSAVYLCASSTRDRVDEQYFGPGTRLTVT.

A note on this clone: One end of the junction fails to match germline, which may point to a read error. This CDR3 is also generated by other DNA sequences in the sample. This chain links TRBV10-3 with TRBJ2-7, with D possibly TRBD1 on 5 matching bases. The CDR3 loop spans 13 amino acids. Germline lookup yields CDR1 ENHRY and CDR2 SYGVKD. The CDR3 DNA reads TGTGCCATCAGTGTTCAGGGTTCCAACGAGCAGTACTTT. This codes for CAISVQGSNEQYF.

CDR3 DNA sequence: TGTGCTAGTGGTTTGGGGGGGGCTGAAGCTTTCTTT. This encodes CASGLGGAEAFF. The V gene is TRBV12-5, the J gene TRBJ1-1, with D maybe TRBD1 (5 bases). V shed 1 base and J shed 6 bases, with 6 bases lying between them. Germline assignment: CDR1 LGHNT and CDR2 FRNRAP. The CDR3 runs 12 residues.

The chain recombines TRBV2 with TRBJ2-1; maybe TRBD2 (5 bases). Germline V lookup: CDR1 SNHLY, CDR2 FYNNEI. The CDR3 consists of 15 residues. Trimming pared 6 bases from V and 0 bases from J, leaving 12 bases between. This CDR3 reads CASRRAQSSYNEQFF. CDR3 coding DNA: TGTGCCAGCAGGCGGGCTCAGAGCTCCTACAATGAGCAGTTCTTC. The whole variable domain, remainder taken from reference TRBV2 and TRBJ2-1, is EPEVTQTPSHQVTQMGQEVILRCVPISNHLYFYWYRQILGQKVEFLVSFYNNEISEKSEIFDDQFSVERPDGSNFTLKIRSTKLEDSAMYFCASRRAQSSYNEQFFGPGTRLTVL.

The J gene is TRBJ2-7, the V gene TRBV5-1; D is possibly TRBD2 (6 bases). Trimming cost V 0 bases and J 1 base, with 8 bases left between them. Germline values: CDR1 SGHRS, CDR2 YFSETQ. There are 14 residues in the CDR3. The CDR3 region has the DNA TGCGCCAGCAGCTTGGCCGGGGGTTCCTACGAGCAGTACTTC. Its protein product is CASSLAGGSYEQYF.

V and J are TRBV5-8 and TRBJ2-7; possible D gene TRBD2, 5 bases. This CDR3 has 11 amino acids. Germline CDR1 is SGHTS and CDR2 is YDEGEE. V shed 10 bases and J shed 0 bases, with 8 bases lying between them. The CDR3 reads CAAGGSYEQYF. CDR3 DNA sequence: TGTGCCGCGGGCGGCTCCTACGAGCAGTACTTC.

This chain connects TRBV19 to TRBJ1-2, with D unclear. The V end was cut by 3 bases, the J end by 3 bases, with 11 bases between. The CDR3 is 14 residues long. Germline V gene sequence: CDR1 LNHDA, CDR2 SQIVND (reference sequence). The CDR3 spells CASSIGIGYYGYTF. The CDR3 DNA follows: TGTGCCAGTAGTATCGGAATCGGTTACTATGGCTACACCTTC.

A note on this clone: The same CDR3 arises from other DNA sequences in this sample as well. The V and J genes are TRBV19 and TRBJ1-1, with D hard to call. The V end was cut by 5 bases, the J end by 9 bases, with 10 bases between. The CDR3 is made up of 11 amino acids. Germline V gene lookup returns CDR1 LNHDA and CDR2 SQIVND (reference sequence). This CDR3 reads CASSLGPQAFF. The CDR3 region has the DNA TGTGCCAGTAGTCTAGGCCCCCAAGCTTTCTTT.

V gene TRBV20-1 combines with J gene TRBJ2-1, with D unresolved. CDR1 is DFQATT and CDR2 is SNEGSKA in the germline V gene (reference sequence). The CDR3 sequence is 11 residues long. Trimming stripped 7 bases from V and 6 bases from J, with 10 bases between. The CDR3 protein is CSVLVRNEQFF. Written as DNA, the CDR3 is TGCAGTGTTCTGGTTCGCAATGAGCAGTTCTTC.

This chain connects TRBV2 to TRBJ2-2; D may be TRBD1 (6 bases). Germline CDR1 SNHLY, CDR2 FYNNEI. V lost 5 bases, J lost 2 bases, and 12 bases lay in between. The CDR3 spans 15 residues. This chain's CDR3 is CASSLPRGNTGELFF. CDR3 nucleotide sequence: TGTGCCAGCAGTTTACCCAGGGGTAACACCGGGGAGCTGTTTTTT.

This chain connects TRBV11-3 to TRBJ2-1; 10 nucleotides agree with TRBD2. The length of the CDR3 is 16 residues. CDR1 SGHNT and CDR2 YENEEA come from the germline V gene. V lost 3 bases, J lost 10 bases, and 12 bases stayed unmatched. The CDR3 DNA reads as TGTGCCAGCAGCTTCGCGCCAGCGGGGGGGCCGGAGGAGCAGTTCTTC. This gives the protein CASSFAPAGGPEEQFF.

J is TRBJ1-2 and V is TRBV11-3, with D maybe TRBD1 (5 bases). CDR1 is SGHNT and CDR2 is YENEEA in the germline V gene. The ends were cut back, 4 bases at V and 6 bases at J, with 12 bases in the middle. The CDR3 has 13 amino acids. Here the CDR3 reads CASSSPTGDGYTF. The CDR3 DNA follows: TGTGCCAGCAGCTCGCCCACAGGTGATGGCTACACCTTC.

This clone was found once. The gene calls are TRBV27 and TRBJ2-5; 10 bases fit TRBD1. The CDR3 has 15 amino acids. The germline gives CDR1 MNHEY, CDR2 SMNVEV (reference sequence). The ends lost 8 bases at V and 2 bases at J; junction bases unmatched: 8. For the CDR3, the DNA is TGTGCCAGCTTTCAGCGGACAGGGGGTCAAGAGACCCAGTACTTC. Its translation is CASFQRTGGQETQYF.

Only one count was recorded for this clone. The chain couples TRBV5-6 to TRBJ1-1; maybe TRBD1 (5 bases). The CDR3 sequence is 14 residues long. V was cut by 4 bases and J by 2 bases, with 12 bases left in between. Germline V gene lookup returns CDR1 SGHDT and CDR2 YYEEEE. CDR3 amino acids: CASSPVGVNTEAFF. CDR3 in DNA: TGTGCCAGCAGCCCCGTGGGGGTCAACACTGAAGCTTTCTTT.

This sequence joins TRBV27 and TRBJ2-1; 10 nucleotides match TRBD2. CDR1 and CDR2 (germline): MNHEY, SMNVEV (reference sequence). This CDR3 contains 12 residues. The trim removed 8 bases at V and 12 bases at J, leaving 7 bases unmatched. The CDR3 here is CASGSLAGGQFF. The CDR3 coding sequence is TGTGCCAGCGGATCCTTAGCGGGGGGGCAGTTCTTC.

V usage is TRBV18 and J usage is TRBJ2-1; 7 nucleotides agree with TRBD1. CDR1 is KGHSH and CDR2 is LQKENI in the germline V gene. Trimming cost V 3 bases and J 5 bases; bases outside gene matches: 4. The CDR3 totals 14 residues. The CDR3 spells CASSPRDRDNEQFF. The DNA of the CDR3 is TGTGCCAGCTCACCGAGGGACAGAGACAATGAGCAGTTCTTC.

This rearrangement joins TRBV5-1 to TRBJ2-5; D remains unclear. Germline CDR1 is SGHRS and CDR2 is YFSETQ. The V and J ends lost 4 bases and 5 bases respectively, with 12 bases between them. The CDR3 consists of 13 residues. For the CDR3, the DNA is TGCGCCAGCAGCCCCGCTTTAGAGGAGACCCAGTACTTC. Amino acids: CASSPALEETQYF.

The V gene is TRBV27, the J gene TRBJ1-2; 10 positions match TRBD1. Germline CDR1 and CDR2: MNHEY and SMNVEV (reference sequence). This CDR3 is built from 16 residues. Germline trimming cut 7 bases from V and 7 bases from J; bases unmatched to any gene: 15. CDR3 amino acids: CASTQRHPGQGTGYTF. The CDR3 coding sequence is TGTGCCAGCACCCAACGACACCCGGGACAGGGGACTGGCTACACCTTC.

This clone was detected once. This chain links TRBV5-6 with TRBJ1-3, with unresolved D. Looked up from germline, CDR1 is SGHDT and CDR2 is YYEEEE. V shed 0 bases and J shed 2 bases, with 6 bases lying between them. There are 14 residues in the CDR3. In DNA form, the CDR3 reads TGTGCCAGCAGCTTGGGTTTCGCTGGAAACACCATATATTTT. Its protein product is CASSLGFAGNTIYF.